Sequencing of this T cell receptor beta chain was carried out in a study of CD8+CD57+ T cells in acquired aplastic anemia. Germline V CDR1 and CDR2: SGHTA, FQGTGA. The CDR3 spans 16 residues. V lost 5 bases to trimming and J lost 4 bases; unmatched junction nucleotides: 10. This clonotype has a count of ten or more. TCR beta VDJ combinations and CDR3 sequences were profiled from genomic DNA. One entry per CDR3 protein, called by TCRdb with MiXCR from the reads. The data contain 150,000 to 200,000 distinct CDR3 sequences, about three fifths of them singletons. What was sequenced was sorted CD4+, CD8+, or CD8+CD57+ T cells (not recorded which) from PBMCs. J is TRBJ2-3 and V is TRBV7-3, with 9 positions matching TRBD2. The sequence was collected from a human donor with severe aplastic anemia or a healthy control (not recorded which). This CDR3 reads CASSPLRRGGPDTQYF. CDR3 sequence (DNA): TGTGCCAGCAGCCCCCTGAGGCGGGGGGGGCCAGATACGCAGTATTTT.